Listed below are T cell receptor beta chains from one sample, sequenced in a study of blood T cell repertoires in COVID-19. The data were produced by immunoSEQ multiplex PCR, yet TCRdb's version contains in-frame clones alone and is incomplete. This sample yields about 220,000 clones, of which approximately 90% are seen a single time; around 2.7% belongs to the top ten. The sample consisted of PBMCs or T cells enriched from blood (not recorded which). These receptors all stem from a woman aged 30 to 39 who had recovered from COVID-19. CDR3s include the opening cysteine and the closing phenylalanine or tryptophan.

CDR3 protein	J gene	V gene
CASSQVRQGTEAFF	TRBJ1-1	TRBV4-1
CASSFYWQGYNSPLHF	TRBJ1-6	TRBV5-6
CATSGGNTEAFF	TRBJ1-1	TRBV15
CASSSDKTELFF	TRBJ2-2	TRBV2
CASSPLVGAPTGTIYF	TRBJ1-3	TRBV3-1/TRBV3-2
CASSQGGANTEAFF	TRBJ1-1	TRBV4-3
CASSLGWGIEKLFF	TRBJ1-4	TRBV7-9
CASTPGQDYEQYF	TRBJ2-7	TRBV19
CSASPGIAGVQETQYF	TRBJ2-5	TRBV20-1
CASSLFSRQGLNTEAFF	TRBJ1-1	TRBV27
CASSEGSGELFF	TRBJ2-2	TRBV7-9
CASTSDSNQPQHF	TRBJ1-5	TRBV6-4
CASRVSSAYEQYF	TRBJ2-7	TRBV2
CATSRERTSFNEQFF	TRBJ2-1	TRBV15